This T cell receptor beta chain stems from a study of PD-L1 blockade in urothelial cancer (dated by TCRdb to the late 2010s). In terms of the full investigation: Every patient began therapy at some point between 2014 and 2015 and was given atezolizumab 1,200 mg intravenously every 3 weeks. About nine tenths of the roughly 29 patients were males with bladder-origin urothelial cancer, and 18 of 29 reported a prior smoking history. Patients had an ECOG performance status of 0 or 1 and had received between 0 and 3 prior chemotherapy regimens. Blood samples were analyzed 3 weeks after the start of treatment (second dose) and 6 weeks after the start of treatment. Blood samples gave a median of about 150,000 T cells and tens of thousands of unique TCRs, with a median clonality of 0.080. Somatic, immune and clinical correlates of response to PD-L1 blockade with atezolizumab in urothelial cancer were the focus of an exploratory multi-omic analysis. Pretreatment tumor samples, along with matched peripheral blood serially collected before and after atezolizumab treatment, were subjected to TCR sequencing. Durable clinical benefit was defined as progression-free survival longer than 6 months, and TCR features were also tested against progression-free and overall survival. In the same patients, whole exome sequencing and RNA sequencing of pretreatment tumors were performed in addition to TCR sequencing. Durable clinical benefit was achieved by nine patients and was not achieved by 20 patients. Pretreatment blood TCR-seq was available for around 29 patients, at least one posttreatment blood collection was obtained for about 25 patients, and tumor TCR-seq was available for about 25 patients. Findings and caveats that apply to the study as a whole: Improved progression-free and overall survival was associated with having pretreatment peripheral blood TCR clonality below the median. Small sample size (n ≈ 29) and many exploratory analyses mean the results are intended to be hypothesis-generating. At 3 weeks after the start of treatment, tumor-associated TCR clones in peripheral blood had expanded more in patients with durable benefit (n of about 20, p = 0.022).

Synthetic TCR analog templates were spiked into each PCR to estimate absolute template abundance from read counts. Using the immunoSEQ assay, TCRbeta CDR3 regions were amplified from genomic DNA with bias-controlled V and J gene primers. Sequencing of rearranged TCRbeta segments was done at approximately 20X coverage. In the source study's methods: Clustering was used to correct sequencing errors, and CDR3s were annotated against IMGT to assign V, D and J genes. Downstream analyses used only productive TCRbeta rearrangements and left out out-of-frame or stop-codon sequences. Clonality was computed as one minus Shannon entropy normalized by the log of the number of unique productive sequences. Clones differing between time points or between blood and tumor were identified by Fisher's exact test with Benjamini-Hochberg correction at adjusted p below 0.01. TCRdb's version of the immuneACCESS table is confined to in-frame rearrangements and falls short of the full clone set. An unresolved V gene accounts for under half of the shortfall where checked; the remainder is of unknown origin. For V, J and clone size, that table is used; D and trimming come from the DNA. The sample has about 53,000 clones on record, about 83% of them singletons. Under 15% of the sample goes to the ten largest clones.

About this clone: The antigen it binds to is not known. It has no much larger one-base neighbor in the sample; base qualities were not kept.

V sheds 4 bases and J sheds 5 bases, leaving 11 bases between their ends. The CDR3 starts with the cysteine, ends with the phenylalanine, and has 14 residues. The only DNA kept is the CDR3, 42 bases in frame from the first base. From the germline V gene (reference sequence), CDR1 is WNHNN and CDR2 is SYGVQD. Interpreted using the paper, the time point label stands for: pretreatment peripheral blood. The cohort comprised around 31 patients with locally advanced or metastatic urothelial carcinoma treated at Memorial Sloan Kettering on a trial protocol. Peripheral blood mononuclear cells were collected pretreatment and during treatment, at between 1 and 8 total time points per patient. The Qiagen DNeasy Blood extraction kit was used to purify genomic DNA from total PBMCs and tumor samples. PBMCs were collected pretreatment and during treatment and were isolated and stored as previously described.

This receptor chain uses TRBV10-1 and TRBJ2-2; a confident D gene designation cannot be given. The source material was PBMCs, sampled around atezolizumab (anti-PD-L1) treatment. This TCR derives from an older woman with urothelial cancer. The CDR3 loop reads CASSGLPRTGELFF. In nucleotide form, the sequence is TGCGCCAGCAGTGGGCTACCCAGGACCGGGGAGCTGTTTTTT.